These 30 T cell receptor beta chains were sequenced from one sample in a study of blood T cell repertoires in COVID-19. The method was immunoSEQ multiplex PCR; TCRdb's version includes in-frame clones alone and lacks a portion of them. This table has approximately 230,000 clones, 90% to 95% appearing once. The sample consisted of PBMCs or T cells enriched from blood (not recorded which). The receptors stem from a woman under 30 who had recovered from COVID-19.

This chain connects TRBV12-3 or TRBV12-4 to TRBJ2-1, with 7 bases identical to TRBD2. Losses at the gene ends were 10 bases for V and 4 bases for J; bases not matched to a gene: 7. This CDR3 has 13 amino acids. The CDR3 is CATGGRKYNEQFF. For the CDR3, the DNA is TGTGCCACGGGGGGAAGAAAGTACAATGAGCAGTTCTTC.

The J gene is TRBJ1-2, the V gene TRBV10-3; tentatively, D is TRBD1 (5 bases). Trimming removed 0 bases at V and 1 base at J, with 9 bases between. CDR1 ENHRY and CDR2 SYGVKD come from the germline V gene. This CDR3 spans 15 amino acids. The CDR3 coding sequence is TGTGCCATCAGTGAGTCGGGGCAGGGTAACTATGGCTACACCTTC. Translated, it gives CAISESGQGNYGYTF.

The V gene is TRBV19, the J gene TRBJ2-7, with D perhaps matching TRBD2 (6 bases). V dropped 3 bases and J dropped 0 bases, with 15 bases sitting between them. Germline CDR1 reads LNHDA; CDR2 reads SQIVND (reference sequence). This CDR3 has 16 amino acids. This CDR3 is CASSIGGTHISYEQYF. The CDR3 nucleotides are TGTGCCAGTAGTATTGGAGGGACTCACATCTCCTACGAGCAGTACTTC. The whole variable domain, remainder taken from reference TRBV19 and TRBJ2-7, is DGGITQSPKYLFRKEGQNVTLSCEQNLNHDAMYWYRQDPGQGLRLIYYSQIVNDFQKGDIAEGYSVSREKKESFPLTVTSAQKNPTAFYLCASSIGGTHISYEQYFGPGTRLTVT.

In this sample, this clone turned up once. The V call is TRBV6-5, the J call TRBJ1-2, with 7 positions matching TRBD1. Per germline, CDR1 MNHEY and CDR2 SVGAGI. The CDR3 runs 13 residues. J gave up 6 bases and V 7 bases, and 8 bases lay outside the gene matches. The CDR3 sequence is CASMNRDRDGYTF. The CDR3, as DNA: TGTGCCAGCATGAACCGGGACAGAGATGGCTACACCTTC.

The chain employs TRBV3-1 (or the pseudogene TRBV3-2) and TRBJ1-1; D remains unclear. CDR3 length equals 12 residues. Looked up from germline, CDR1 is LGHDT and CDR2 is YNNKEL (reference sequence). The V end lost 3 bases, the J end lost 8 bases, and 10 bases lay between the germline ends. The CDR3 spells CASSHHTTEAFF. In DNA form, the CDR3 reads TGTGCCAGCAGCCACCACACAACCGAAGCTTTCTTT.

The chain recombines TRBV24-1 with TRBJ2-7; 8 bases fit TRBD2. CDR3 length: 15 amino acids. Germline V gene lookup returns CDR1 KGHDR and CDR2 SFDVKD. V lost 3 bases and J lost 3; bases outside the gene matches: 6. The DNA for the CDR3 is TGTGCCACCAGTGATCGTAGCGGGAAGAGCTACGAGCAGTACTTC. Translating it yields CATSDRSGKSYEQYF.

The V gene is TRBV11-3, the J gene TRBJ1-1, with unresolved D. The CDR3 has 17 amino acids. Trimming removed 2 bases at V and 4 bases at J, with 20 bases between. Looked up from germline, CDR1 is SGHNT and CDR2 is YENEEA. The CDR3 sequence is CASSLSGGGLSGTEAFF. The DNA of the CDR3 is TGTGCCAGCAGCTTAAGTGGTGGCGGGCTTTCGGGCACTGAAGCTTTCTTT. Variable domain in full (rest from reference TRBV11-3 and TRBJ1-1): EAGVVQSPRYKIIEKKQPVAFWCNPISGHNTLYWYLQNLGQGPELLIRYENEEAVDDSQLPKDRFSAERLKGVDSTLKIQPAELGDSAVYLCASSLSGGGLSGTEAFFGQGTRLTVV.

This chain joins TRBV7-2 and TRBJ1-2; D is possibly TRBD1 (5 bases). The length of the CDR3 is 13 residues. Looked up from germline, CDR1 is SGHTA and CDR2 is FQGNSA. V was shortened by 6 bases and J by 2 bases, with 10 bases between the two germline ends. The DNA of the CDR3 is TGTGCCAGCAGTTGGACACCCAACTATGGCTACACCTTC. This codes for CASSWTPNYGYTF.

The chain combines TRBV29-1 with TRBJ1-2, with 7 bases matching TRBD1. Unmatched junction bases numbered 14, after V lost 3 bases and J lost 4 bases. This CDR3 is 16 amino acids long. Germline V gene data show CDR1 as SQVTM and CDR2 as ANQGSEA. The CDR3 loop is CSVEHDGTASFYGYTF. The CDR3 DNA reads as TGCAGCGTTGAGCATGATGGGACAGCGTCCTTCTATGGCTACACCTTC.

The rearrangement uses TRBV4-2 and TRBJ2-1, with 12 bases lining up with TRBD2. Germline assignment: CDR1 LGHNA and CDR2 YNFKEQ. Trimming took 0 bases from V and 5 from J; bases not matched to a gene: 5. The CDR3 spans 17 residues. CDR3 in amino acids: CASSQDQRLAGDNEQFF. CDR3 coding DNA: TGTGCCAGCAGCCAAGATCAGAGACTAGCGGGGGACAATGAGCAGTTCTTC.

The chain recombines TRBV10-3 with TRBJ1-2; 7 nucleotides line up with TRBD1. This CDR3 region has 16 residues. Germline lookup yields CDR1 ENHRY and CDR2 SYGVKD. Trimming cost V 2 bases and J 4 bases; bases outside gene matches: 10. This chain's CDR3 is CAISEDREGMGYGYTF. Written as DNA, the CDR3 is TGTGCCATCAGTGAGGACAGGGAAGGAATGGGCTATGGCTACACCTTC.

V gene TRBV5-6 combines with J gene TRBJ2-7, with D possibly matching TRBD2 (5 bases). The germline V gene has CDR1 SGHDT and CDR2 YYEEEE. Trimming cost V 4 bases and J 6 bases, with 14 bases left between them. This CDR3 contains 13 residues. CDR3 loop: CASSPRGPTEQYF. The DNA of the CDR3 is TGTGCCAGCAGCCCCCGAGGGCCTACCGAGCAGTACTTC.

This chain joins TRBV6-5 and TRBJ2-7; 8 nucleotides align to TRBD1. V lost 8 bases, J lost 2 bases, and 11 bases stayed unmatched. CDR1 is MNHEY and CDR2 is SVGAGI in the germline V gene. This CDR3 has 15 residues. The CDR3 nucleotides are TGTGCCAGCCCAAAAGGGACAGGTCGTGCCTACGAGCAGTACTTC. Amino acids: CASPKGTGRAYEQYF.

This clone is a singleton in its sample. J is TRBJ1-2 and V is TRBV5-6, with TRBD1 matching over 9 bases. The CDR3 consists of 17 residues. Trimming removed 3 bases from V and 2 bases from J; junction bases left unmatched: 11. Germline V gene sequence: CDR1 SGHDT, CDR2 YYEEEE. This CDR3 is CASSSNRGRGRNYGYTF. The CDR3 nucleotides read TGTGCCAGCAGCTCAAACAGGGGGCGCGGGAGAAACTATGGCTACACCTTC.

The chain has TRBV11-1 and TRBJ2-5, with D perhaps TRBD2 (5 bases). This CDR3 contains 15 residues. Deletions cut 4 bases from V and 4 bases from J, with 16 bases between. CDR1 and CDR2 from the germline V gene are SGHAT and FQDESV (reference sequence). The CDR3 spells CASSSLDYRRETQYF. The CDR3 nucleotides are TGTGCCAGCAGCTCATTAGACTACCGGAGAGAGACCCAGTACTTC.

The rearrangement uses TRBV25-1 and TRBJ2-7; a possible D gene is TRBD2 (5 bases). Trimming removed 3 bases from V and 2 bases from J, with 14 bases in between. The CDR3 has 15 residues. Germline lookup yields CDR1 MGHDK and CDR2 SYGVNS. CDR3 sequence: CASSDLARTAYEQYF. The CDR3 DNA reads TGTGCCAGCAGTGATTTGGCACGGACTGCCTACGAGCAGTACTTC.

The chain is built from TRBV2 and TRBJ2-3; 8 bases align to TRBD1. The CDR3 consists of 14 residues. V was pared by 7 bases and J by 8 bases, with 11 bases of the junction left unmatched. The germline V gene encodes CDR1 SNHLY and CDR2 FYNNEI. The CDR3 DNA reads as TGTGCCAGCACCCAACGGGACAGGCGAGTTACGCAGTATTTT. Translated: CASTQRDRRVTQYF.

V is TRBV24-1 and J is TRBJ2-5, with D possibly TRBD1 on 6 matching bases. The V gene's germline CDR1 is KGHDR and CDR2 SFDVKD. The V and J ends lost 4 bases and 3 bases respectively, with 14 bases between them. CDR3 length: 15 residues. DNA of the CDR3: TGTGCCACCAGTGACCCTGGACAGCTAAAAGAGACCCAGTACTTC. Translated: CATSDPGQLKETQYF.

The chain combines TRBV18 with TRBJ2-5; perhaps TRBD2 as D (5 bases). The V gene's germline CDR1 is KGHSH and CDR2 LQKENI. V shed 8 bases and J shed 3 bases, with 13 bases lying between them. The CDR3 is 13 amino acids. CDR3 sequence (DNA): TGTGCCAGCCGAGGGCCGGGGAAAGAGACCCAGTACTTC. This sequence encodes CASRGPGKETQYF.

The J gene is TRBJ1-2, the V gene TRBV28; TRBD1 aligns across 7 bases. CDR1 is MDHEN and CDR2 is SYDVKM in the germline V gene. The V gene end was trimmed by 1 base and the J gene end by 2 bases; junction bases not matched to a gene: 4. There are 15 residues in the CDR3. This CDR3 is CASSLSPTGNYGYTF. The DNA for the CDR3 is TGTGCCAGCAGTTTATCCCCGACAGGGAACTATGGCTACACCTTC.

DNA for the CDR3: TGTGCCAGTAGAAGGACAGGGAACTCACCCCTCCACTTT. It is translated as CASRRTGNSPLHF. The chain has TRBV19 and TRBJ1-6; 8 nucleotides align to TRBD1. The germline V gene has CDR1 LNHDA and CDR2 SQIVND (reference sequence). The CDR3 contains 13 residues. The J segment lost 10 bases and the V segment lost 6 bases, leaving 5 bases of the junction unmatched.

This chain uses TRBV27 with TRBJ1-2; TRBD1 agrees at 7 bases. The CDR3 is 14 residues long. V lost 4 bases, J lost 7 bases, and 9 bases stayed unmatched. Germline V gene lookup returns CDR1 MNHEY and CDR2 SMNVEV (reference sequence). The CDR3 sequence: CASSSWGRGIGYTF. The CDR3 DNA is TGTGCCAGCAGTTCTTGGGGCAGGGGGATTGGCTACACCTTC.

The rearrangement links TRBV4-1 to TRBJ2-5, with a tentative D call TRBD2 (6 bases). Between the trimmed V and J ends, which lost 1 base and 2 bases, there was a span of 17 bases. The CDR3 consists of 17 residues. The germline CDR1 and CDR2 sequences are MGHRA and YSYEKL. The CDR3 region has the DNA TGCGCCAGCAGCCAAGTCCGTTTTGGGGGACTTCAAGAGACCCAGTACTTC. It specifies CASSQVRFGGLQETQYF.

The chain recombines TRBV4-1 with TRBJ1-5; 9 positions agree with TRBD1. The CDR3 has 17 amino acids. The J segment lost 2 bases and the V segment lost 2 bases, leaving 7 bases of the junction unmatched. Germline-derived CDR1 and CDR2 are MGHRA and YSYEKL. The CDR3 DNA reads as TGCGCCAGCAGCCAAAGGGACAGGGCCGGCGGCAATCAGCCCCAGCATTTT. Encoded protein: CASSQRDRAGGNQPQHF.

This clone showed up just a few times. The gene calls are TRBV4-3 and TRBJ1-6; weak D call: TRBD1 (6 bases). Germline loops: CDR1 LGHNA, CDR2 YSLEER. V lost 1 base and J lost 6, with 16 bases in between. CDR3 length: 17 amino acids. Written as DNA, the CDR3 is TGCGCCAGCAGCCAAGCCTCAGGGGATTTTGGTAATTCACCCCTCCACTTT. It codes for CASSQASGDFGNSPLHF.

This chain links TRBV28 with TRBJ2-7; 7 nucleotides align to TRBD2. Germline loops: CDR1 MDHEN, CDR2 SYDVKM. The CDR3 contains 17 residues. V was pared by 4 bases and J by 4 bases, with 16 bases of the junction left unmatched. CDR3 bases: TGTGCCAGCAGTTCAACGACTAGCCAGCGGAGTGCGTACGAGCAGTACTTC. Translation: CASSSTTSQRSAYEQYF.

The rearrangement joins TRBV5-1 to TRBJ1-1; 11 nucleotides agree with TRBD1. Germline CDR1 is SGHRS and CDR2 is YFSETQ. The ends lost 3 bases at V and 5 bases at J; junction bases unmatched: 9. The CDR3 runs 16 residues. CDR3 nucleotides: TGCGCCAGCAGCTGGGGGACAGGGGGTTTAGGAACTGAAGCTTTCTTT. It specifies CASSWGTGGLGTEAFF.

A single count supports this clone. The CDR3 DNA reads as TGTGCCAGCAGCCCCGGGACAGCTTACTACGAGCAGTACTTC. This translates into CASSPGTAYYEQYF. V gene TRBV11-3 combines with J gene TRBJ2-7; 7 bases agree with TRBD1. Per the germline V gene, CDR1 is SGHNT and CDR2 is YENEEA. The CDR3 runs 14 residues. With V trimmed by 5 bases and J by 3 bases, 7 bases remained unmatched.

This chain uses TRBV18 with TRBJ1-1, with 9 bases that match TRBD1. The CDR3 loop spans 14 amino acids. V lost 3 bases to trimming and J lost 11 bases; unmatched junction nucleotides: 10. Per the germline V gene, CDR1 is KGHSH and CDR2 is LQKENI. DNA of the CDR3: TGTGCCAGCTCACCCTCTACAGGGGGCGCGCGGGCTTTCTTT. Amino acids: CASSPSTGGARAFF.

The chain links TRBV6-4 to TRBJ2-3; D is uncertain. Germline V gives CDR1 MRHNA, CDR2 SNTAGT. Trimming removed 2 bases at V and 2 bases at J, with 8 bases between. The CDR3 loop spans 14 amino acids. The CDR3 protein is CASSDAADTDTQYF. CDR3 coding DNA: TGTGCCAGCAGTGACGCGGCAGACACAGATACGCAGTATTTT.